The source of this T cell receptor beta chain is a study of blood T cells in healthy people across ages. V was clipped by 0 bases and J by 0 bases, with 9 bases between them. The germline V gene encodes CDR1 DFQATT and CDR2 SNEGSKA (reference sequence). This CDR3 spans 15 amino acids. This clonotype showed up many times. The antigen remains unidentified. Alongside a J-beta primer mix, a sample-barcoded 5' primer served in a second PCR lasting 7 to 11 cycles. TCRdb re-called the 5' RACE reads with MiXCR, one entry per CDR3 protein. The repertoire has 550,000 to 750,000 distinct CDR3 sequences, under 25% of them found once; the top ten carry more than 3%. General observations from the study: While age rose, TCR beta diversity per million T cells dropped in a roughly linear way.

The chain recombines TRBV20-1 with TRBJ1-3; the D is unclear. Sequencing was performed on blood. The sequence was obtained from a man between 65 and 85 years old in good health. The CDR3 sequence is CSARDMVFSGNTIYF. CDR3 coding DNA: TGCAGTGCTAGAGATATGGTCTTCTCTGGAAACACCATATATTTT.